This entry features one T cell receptor beta chain sequence. The data were obtained in a study of blood T cell repertoires in COVID-19. Turning to the study itself: The study drew acute and convalescent COVID-19 samples from the United States, Italy and Spain. PBMCs, B-cell-depleted T cells, or T cells provided the cDNA or gDNA that made up the material.

The CDR3 totals 14 residues. Germline-derived CDR1 and CDR2 are MNHEY and SVGAGI. V was clipped by 0 bases and J by 11 bases; unmatched bases: 8. In the original workflow: By means of reference gene primer amplification, nucleated cell counts were estimated. The protocol was immunoSEQ multiplex PCR, while the TCRdb copy is restricted to in-frame clones and leaves out a portion. The V and J calls and clone size were taken over from that table, and D and trimming were inferred from the DNA. The table has 250,000 to 350,000 clones, about four fifths seen once. This chain links TRBV6-5 with TRBJ1-1; 8 nucleotides align to TRBD1. The clonotype was recovered from a woman in her forties or fifties with acute or convalescent COVID-19. The specimen was peripheral blood. The CDR3: CASSYSRQGAKAFF. DNA of the CDR3: TGTGCCAGCAGTTACTCGAGGCAGGGGGCTAAGGCTTTCTTT.